This T cell receptor (beta chain) was identified in a study of cytomegalovirus exposure and HLA in healthy donors. Findings and caveats of the study: Whilst most TCR sequences proved rare, a subset of public TCRs occurred across many donors.

Concerning this clone itself: Its antigen remains unknown.

The PCR contained 60 Vbeta and 13 Jbeta primers. Clones were read by immunoSEQ multiplex PCR, and TCRdb kept only the in-frame ones, dropping some. The data contain around 150,000 clones, around 78% of them singletons. The sequenced sample consisted of PBMCs. The TCR comes from a woman in her 40s in good health and CMV-seronegative.

The CDR3 is CAWRSGSYNEQFF. The CDR3 nucleotides are TGTGCCTGGAGAAGCGGGAGTTACAATGAGCAGTTCTTC. V is TRBV30 and J is TRBJ2-1; 8 bases line up with TRBD2. The length of the CDR3 is 13 residues. With V trimmed by 3 bases and J by 4 bases, 2 bases remained unmatched. From germline, CDR1 is GTSNPN and CDR2 SVGIG (reference sequence).